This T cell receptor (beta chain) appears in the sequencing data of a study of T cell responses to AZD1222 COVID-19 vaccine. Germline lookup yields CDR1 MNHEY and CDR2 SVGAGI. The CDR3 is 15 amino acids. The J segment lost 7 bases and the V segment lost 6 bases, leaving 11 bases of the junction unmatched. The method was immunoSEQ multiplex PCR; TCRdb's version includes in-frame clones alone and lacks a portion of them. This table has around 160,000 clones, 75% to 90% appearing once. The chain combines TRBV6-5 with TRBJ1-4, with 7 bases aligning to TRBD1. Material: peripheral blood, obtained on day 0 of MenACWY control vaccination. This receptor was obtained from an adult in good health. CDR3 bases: TGTGCCAGCAGATTAGGCGGCAGGGGGTCTGAAAAACTGTTTTTT. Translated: CASRLGGRGSEKLFF.